This entry lists 11 T cell receptor beta chains sequenced from one sample in a study of shared clonotypes between healthy human individuals. Generated by immunoSEQ multiplex PCR, the TCRdb table keeps only in-frame clones and is missing some. This sample has some 1.4 million clones, with over 95% found just once. The sequencing sample was made of naive CD4+ T cells sorted from blood. Subset: CD45RA+ positively selected. The origin of the receptors is a man aged 25-45 years in good health.

J is TRBJ1-4 and V is TRBV28; D gene uncertain. V lost 4 bases to trimming and J lost 0 bases, with 9 bases between them. Germline assignment: CDR1 MDHEN and CDR2 SYDVKM. The CDR3 extends over 15 amino acids. In nucleotides, the CDR3 is TGTGCCAGCAGTTCCCCGAGCGCAACTAATGAAAAACTGTTTTTT. Translating gives CASSSPSATNEKLFF.

Comment on this clone: The sample has other DNA sequences that encode this CDR3 too. This rearrangement joins TRBV29-1 to TRBJ2-7; perhaps D is TRBD1 or TRBD2 (5 bases each). Trimming pared 4 bases from V and 3 bases from J, leaving 7 bases between. This CDR3 is 11 amino acids long. Germline values: CDR1 SQVTM, CDR2 ANQGSEA. The CDR3 reads CSVVGGYEQYF. Written as DNA, the CDR3 is TGCAGCGTTGTTGGGGGCTACGAGCAGTACTTC.

The chain employs TRBV28 and TRBJ1-2; D uncertain. Trimming took 8 bases from V and 7 from J, leaving 14 bases between them. The CDR3 sequence is 12 residues long. Germline CDR1 is MDHEN and CDR2 is SYDVKM. CDR3 nucleotide sequence: TGTGCCAGCTTCCCCCTGACGGGTGGCTACACCTTC. This sequence encodes CASFPLTGGYTF.

The V gene is TRBV2, the J gene TRBJ2-5; D may be TRBD1 (6 bases). V shed 7 bases and J shed 3 bases, with 12 bases lying between them. CDR1 is SNHLY, CDR2 FYNNEI, per germline. The CDR3 is made up of 13 amino acids. The CDR3 DNA reads as TGTGCCAGCAACAGGGACCCTGAAGAGACCCAGTACTTC. Translating gives CASNRDPEETQYF. Together with reference TRBV2 and TRBJ2-5, the CDR3 gives the full variable domain: EPEVTQTPSHQVTQMGQEVILRCVPISNHLYFYWYRQILGQKVEFLVSFYNNEISEKSEIFDDQFSVERPDGSNFTLKIRSTKLEDSAMYFCASNRDPEETQYFGPGTRLLVL.

The V call is TRBV14, the J call TRBJ2-1; TRBD1 aligns across 7 bases. Germline lookup yields CDR1 SGHDN and CDR2 FVKESK. The V and J ends lost 4 bases and 2 bases, in that order; junction bases with no gene match: 5. This CDR3 has 15 amino acids. In nucleotides, the CDR3 is TGTGCCAGCAGCCGGCAACAGGGGCCCTACAATGAGCAGTTCTTC. Translated: CASSRQQGPYNEQFF. Together with reference TRBV14 and TRBJ2-1, the CDR3 gives the full variable domain: EAGVTQFPSHSVIEKGQTVTLRCDPISGHDNLYWYRRVMGKEIKFLLHFVKESKQDESGMPNNRFLAERTGGTYSTLKVQPAELEDSGVYFCASSRQQGPYNEQFFGPGTRLTVL.

This rearrangement joins TRBV19 to TRBJ2-1, with D perhaps TRBD1 (5 bases). V was clipped by 4 bases and J by 8 bases, with 18 bases between them. Germline CDR1 reads LNHDA; CDR2 reads SQIVND (reference sequence). The CDR3 is 15 amino acids. CDR3 protein: CASSTGFTGFDEQFF. The CDR3 nucleotides read TGTGCCAGTAGTACAGGGTTTACAGGTTTCGATGAGCAGTTCTTC.

V usage is TRBV5-1 and J usage is TRBJ2-1; 10 positions match TRBD1. CDR1 and CDR2 from the germline V gene are SGHRS and YFSETQ. This CDR3 contains 21 residues. V dropped 2 bases and J dropped 7; count of bases not matched to a gene: 24. The CDR3 bases are TGCGCCAGCAGCTTTGATGTGCGAGACAGGGGGCGTGAAGGGTATAGGAATGAGCAGTTCTTC. Its translation: CASSFDVRDRGREGYRNEQFF.

The genes are TRBV7-2 and TRBJ2-3; D remains ambiguous. The CDR3 runs to 14 residues. Trimming pared 4 bases from V and 2 bases from J, leaving 10 bases between. Germline CDR1 and CDR2: SGHTA and FQGNSA. The chain's CDR3 is CASSYSLDTDTQYF. CDR3 bases: TGTGCCAGCAGCTACTCGTTGGACACAGATACGCAGTATTTT.

The CDR3, as DNA: TGTGCCAGTAGTATTGGGTCAGGTCTGTTTTTT. This gives the protein CASSIGSGLFF. V usage is TRBV19 and J usage is TRBJ1-4, with D hard to call. V lost 3 bases, J lost 14 bases, and 10 bases lay in between. The CDR3 covers 11 residues. Germline values: CDR1 LNHDA, CDR2 SQIVND (reference sequence).

This chain joins TRBV6-5 and TRBJ2-3; 7 nucleotides align to TRBD1. Germline CDR1 reads MNHEY; CDR2 reads SVGAGI. The CDR3 sequence is 15 residues long. Trimming cost V 4 bases and J 0 bases; bases outside gene matches: 4. CDR3 residues: CASSSDRRSTDTQYF. CDR3 nucleotide sequence: TGTGCCAGCAGTTCGGACAGGCGTAGCACAGATACGCAGTATTTT.

The chain is built from TRBV5-5 and TRBJ2-5; TRBD1 matches at 7 bases. The CDR3 totals 13 residues. Trimming removed 4 bases from V and 5 bases from J; junction bases left unmatched: 5. Germline V CDR1 and CDR2: SGHKS, YYEKEE (reference sequence). CDR3 amino acids: CASSPTGMETQYF. The CDR3 region has the DNA TGTGCCAGCAGCCCGACAGGGATGGAGACCCAGTACTTC.